One sample yielded the 29 T cell receptor beta chains listed below, sequenced in a study of cytotoxic CD8 clonotypes in ibrutinib-treated CLL (dated by TCRdb to the early 2020s). The time point label corresponds to: approximately 25 months on ibrutinib. Library preparation used the immunoSEQ multiplex PCR assay. TCRdb stores this immuneACCESS table with in-frame sequences only. Part of the clones is absent; in the studies checked, under half of the shortfall reflects unresolved V genes, and no reason is known for the rest. The sample table shows about 50,000 clones, and 57% are seen once. Approximately 28% of the sample is held by the ten biggest clonotypes. The specimen was PBMCs, collected after 24 months of ibrutinib treatment. The receptors come from a human donor with chronic lymphocytic leukemia.

This sequence joins TRBV18 and TRBJ2-3; 7 bases align to TRBD2. The V and J ends lost 0 bases and 2 bases, in that order; junction bases with no gene match: 5. The CDR3 has 16 residues. Germline V gene lookup returns CDR1 KGHSH and CDR2 LQKENI. The CDR3 coding sequence is TGTGCCAGCTCACCACCGTGGGGGGGAAACACAGATACGCAGTATTTT. Amino acids: CASSPPWGGNTDTQYF.

This chain connects TRBV5-4 to TRBJ2-7; weak D call: TRBD2 (5 bases). Germline values: CDR1 SGHNT, CDR2 YYREEE (reference sequence). Trimming left V 4 bases short and J 3 bases short, with 20 bases between. CDR3 size: 16 residues. DNA for the CDR3: TGTGCCAGCAGCCTCAGCTCTGGGGAGTTGCGCTACGAGCAGTACTTC. Its protein product is CASSLSSGELRYEQYF. Full variable domain (outside the CDR3, taken from reference TRBV5-4 and TRBJ2-7): ETGVTQSPTHLIKTRGQQVTLRCSSQSGHNTVSWYQQALGQGPQFIFQYYREEENGRGNFPPRFSGLQFPNYSSELNVNALELDDSALYLCASSLSSGELRYEQYFGPGTRLTVT.

V gene TRBV19 combines with J gene TRBJ1-1, with D perhaps TRBD1 (5 bases). V was clipped by 4 bases and J by 1 base, with 16 bases between them. CDR1 and CDR2 from the germline V gene are LNHDA and SQIVND (reference sequence). The CDR3 runs 16 residues. The CDR3 DNA reads as TGTGCCAGTAGTAAGGCCCCACTTGACAGGAACACTGAAGCTTTCTTT. Protein sequence: CASSKAPLDRNTEAFF.

This clone has at least ten counts. The chain employs TRBV29-1 and TRBJ1-2; TRBD1 agrees at 7 bases. V was pared by 7 bases and J by 0 bases, with 8 bases of the junction left unmatched. CDR1 is SQVTM and CDR2 is ANQGSEA in the germline V gene. This CDR3 region has 14 residues. The CDR3 coding sequence is TGCAGCGATTTACCGGGACAGCCTAACTATGGCTACACCTTC. This sequence encodes CSDLPGQPNYGYTF.

The chain has TRBV6-1 and TRBJ1-5, with no clear D. Germline assignment: CDR1 MNHNS and CDR2 SASEGT. This CDR3 has 13 residues. Trimming left V 7 bases short and J 9 bases short, with 16 bases between. DNA of the CDR3: TGTGCCAGCATTCGAAGGTCCGGCGGGCCCCAGCATTTT. Translation gives CASIRRSGGPQHF.

The rearrangement links TRBV28 to TRBJ2-5, with 11 bases matching TRBD2. In germline, CDR1 is MDHEN, CDR2 SYDVKM. The CDR3 contains 14 residues. V lost 8 bases, J lost 0 bases, and 2 bases stayed unmatched. The CDR3 sequence: CASLAGGHQETQYF. CDR3 DNA: TGTGCCAGCCTAGCGGGGGGTCACCAAGAGACCCAGTACTTC.

The rearrangement joins TRBV2 to TRBJ2-1, with D possibly being TRBD2 (5 bases). Trimming left V 7 bases short and J 5 bases short, with 9 bases between. The CDR3 length is 12 residues. Looked up from germline, CDR1 is SNHLY and CDR2 is FYNNEI. This CDR3 is CASTSEDNEQFF. The CDR3 coding sequence is TGTGCCAGCACCTCGGAGGACAATGAGCAGTTCTTC.

This chain uses TRBV5-4 with TRBJ2-2, with D perhaps TRBD1 (7 bases). CDR3 length equals 17 residues. Germline V CDR1 and CDR2: SGHNT, YYREEE (reference sequence). The V end lost 0 bases, the J end lost 6 bases, and 18 bases lay between the germline ends. CDR3 nucleotide sequence: TGTGCCAGCAGCTTGGAGACAGGGTCAGGGACTGCCGGGGAGCTGTTTTTT. It codes for CASSLETGSGTAGELFF.

J is TRBJ1-2 and V is TRBV4-1; weak D call: TRBD1 (5 bases). V lost 4 bases to trimming and J lost 5 bases, with 17 bases between them. Germline-derived CDR1 and CDR2 are MGHRA and YSYEKL. The CDR3 spans 15 residues. The CDR3 region has the DNA TGCGCCAGCAGCCGCCTTGGGGTCGAGGGGTATGGCTACACCTTC. Amino acid sequence: CASSRLGVEGYGYTF.

The rearrangement joins TRBV6-1 to TRBJ2-7; 11 bases are shared with TRBD1. The CDR3 covers 14 residues. The germline gives CDR1 MNHNS, CDR2 SASEGT. V dropped 7 bases and J dropped 3; count of bases not matched to a gene: 5. The CDR3 sequence is CASTPGTGGYEQYF. The CDR3 region has the DNA TGTGCCAGCACCCCCGGGACAGGGGGCTACGAGCAGTACTTC.

This clone was seen only a few times. The gene calls are TRBV27 and TRBJ1-4; tentatively, D is TRBD1 (6 bases). CDR1 is MNHEY and CDR2 is SMNVEV in the germline V gene (reference sequence). CDR3 length: 15 residues. The V gene lost 6 bases and the J gene lost 3 bases, with 14 bases spanning the gap. The CDR3 is CASRPTGWANEKLFF. The CDR3 bases are TGTGCCAGCAGGCCTACAGGGTGGGCTAATGAAAAACTGTTTTTT.

This clone was seen only a few times. The genes are TRBV4-1 and TRBJ2-5, with no clear D. Germline CDR1 reads MGHRA; CDR2 reads YSYEKL. V was shortened by 3 bases and J by 5 bases, with 10 bases between the two germline ends. The CDR3 is 13 residues long. The CDR3, as DNA: TGCGCCAGCAGCCAGGCCCTACCCGAGACCCAGTACTTC. Its translation is CASSQALPETQYF.

The V and J genes are TRBV7-9 and TRBJ1-1; no clear D gene. Between the trimmed V and J ends, which lost 1 base and 6 bases, there was a span of 9 bases. From germline, CDR1 is SEHNR and CDR2 FQNEAQ (reference sequence). This CDR3 region has 13 residues. CDR3 sequence: CASSLDSGAEAFF. The CDR3 DNA sequence: TGTGCCAGCAGCTTAGACTCGGGCGCTGAAGCTTTCTTT.

This rearrangement joins TRBV10-3 to TRBJ2-5; either TRBD1 or TRBD2 may fit D (5 bases each). Germline CDR1 ENHRY, CDR2 SYGVKD. This CDR3 region has 16 residues. V gave up 10 bases and J gave up 4 bases, with 25 bases separating them. The CDR3 region is CATRDPGLGVGETQYF. In nucleotides, the CDR3 is TGTGCCACGAGAGATCCGGGTCTGGGGGTAGGAGAGACCCAGTACTTC.

Concerning this clone itself: Other DNA sequences of this sample code for an identical CDR3. The V call is TRBV5-1, the J call TRBJ2-3; no clear D gene. This CDR3 is built from 16 residues. V was clipped by 0 bases and J by 1 base, with 12 bases between them. Germline V gene lookup returns CDR1 SGHRS and CDR2 YFSETQ. The CDR3 DNA reads as TGCGCCAGCAGCTTGGGGCCTTCCCGCGGCACAGATACGCAGTATTTT. It codes for CASSLGPSRGTDTQYF.

In its sample, this clone was seen a few times. The chain joins TRBV25-1 to TRBJ1-2; 8 bases align to TRBD1. V was pared by 4 bases and J by 0 bases, with 1 base of the junction left unmatched. CDR3 size: 14 residues. Germline CDR1 reads MGHDK; CDR2 reads SYGVNS. The CDR3 protein is CASSAGGANYGYTF. In DNA form, the CDR3 reads TGTGCCAGCAGTGCAGGGGGCGCTAACTATGGCTACACCTTC.

This clone was observed a handful of times. Here the CDR3 DNA reads TGTGCCAGCAGTAAGGACGGTAGCACAGATACGCAGTATTTT. Residues: CASSKDGSTDTQYF. The rearrangement joins TRBV6-4 to TRBJ2-3; D is unresolved. From germline, CDR1 is MRHNA and CDR2 SNTAGT. V lost 5 bases to trimming and J lost 0 bases, with 9 bases between them. There are 14 residues in the CDR3.

V gene TRBV11-2 combines with J gene TRBJ2-2; unclear D gene. Trimming took 5 bases from V and 3 from J, leaving 7 bases between them. This CDR3 has 13 amino acids. Germline V gene lookup returns CDR1 SGHAT and CDR2 FQNNGV. The CDR3 here is CASSLHDTGELFF. The CDR3 DNA follows: TGTGCCAGCAGCCTACACGACACCGGGGAGCTGTTTTTT.

This clone was counted between two and nine times. For the CDR3, the DNA is TGTGCCACCAGCAGGGGGACAGGGTCTGGCGGCTACACCTTC. It specifies CATSRGTGSGGYTF. V usage is TRBV15 and J usage is TRBJ1-2, with TRBD1 matching 9 bases. J was trimmed by 8 bases and V by 3 bases; bases with no gene match: 7. The V gene's germline CDR1 is LNHNV and CDR2 YYDKDF (reference sequence). This CDR3 has 14 residues.

This clone was observed a few times. The chain recombines TRBV7-9 with TRBJ1-4; D may be TRBD1 (6 bases). The CDR3 consists of 13 residues. The V and J ends lost 4 bases and 7 bases respectively, with 10 bases between them. Looked up from germline, CDR1 is SEHNR and CDR2 is FQNEAQ (reference sequence). The CDR3, as DNA: TGTGCCAGCAGCTCAGGGGTGTTTGAAAAACTGTTTTTT. Translated: CASSSGVFEKLFF.

V and J are TRBV5-4 and TRBJ1-1; D not certain. Germline V gene sequence: CDR1 SGHNT, CDR2 YYREEE (reference sequence). The ends were cut back, 0 bases at V and 4 bases at J, with 13 bases in the middle. CDR3 size: 15 residues. CDR3 amino acids: CASSLGSRGLTEAFF. CDR3 DNA: TGTGCCAGCAGCTTGGGGTCGAGAGGGCTCACTGAAGCTTTCTTT.

This chain connects TRBV5-1 to TRBJ1-5; D gene ambiguous. The CDR3 spans 14 residues. Deletions cut 4 bases from V and 9 bases from J, with 17 bases between. CDR1 and CDR2 (germline): SGHRS, YFSETQ. The CDR3 loop reads CASSPGIPGGPQHF. In DNA form, the CDR3 reads TGCGCCAGCAGCCCCGGGATCCCTGGTGGGCCCCAGCATTTT.

V gene TRBV11-2 combines with J gene TRBJ2-7; TRBD1 agrees at 7 bases. V shed 3 bases and J 6 bases; nucleotides not matched to a gene: 2. The CDR3 loop spans 12 amino acids. Germline values: CDR1 SGHAT, CDR2 FQNNGV. The CDR3 DNA follows: TGTGCCAGCAGCTTCCAGGGGGTCGAGCAGTACTTC. Encoded protein: CASSFQGVEQYF. Full variable domain (missing parts from reference TRBV11-2 and TRBJ2-7): EAGVAQSPRYKIIEKRQSVAFWCNPISGHATLYWYQQILGQGPKLLIQFQNNGVVDDSQLPKDRFSAERLKGVDSTLKIQPAKLEDSAVYLCASSFQGVEQYFGPGTRLTVT.

This chain links TRBV15 with TRBJ2-3; 7 bases fit TRBD2. The CDR3 totals 17 residues. Germline CDR1 and CDR2: LNHNV and YYDKDF (reference sequence). The ends lost 2 bases at V and 0 bases at J; junction bases unmatched: 8. CDR3 coding DNA: TGTGCCACCAGCAGACCCAACAGCGGGGAAAGCACAGATACGCAGTATTTT. Protein sequence: CATSRPNSGESTDTQYF.

The rearrangement joins TRBV19 to TRBJ2-1, with a weak D call TRBD1 (5 bases). The V end lost 3 bases, the J end lost 9 bases, and 15 bases lay between the germline ends. CDR1 is LNHDA and CDR2 is SQIVND in the germline V gene (reference sequence). The CDR3 consists of 14 residues. The CDR3 nucleotides are TGTGCCAGTAGTATTCGGTCAGGGCCGGGTGAGCAGTTCTTC. Protein sequence: CASSIRSGPGEQFF.

The rearrangement links TRBV6-5 to TRBJ2-2; D is possibly TRBD1 (5 bases). Trimming took 7 bases from V and 5 from J, leaving 11 bases between them. Germline loops: CDR1 MNHEY, CDR2 SVGAGI. This CDR3 contains 13 residues. CDR3 sequence reads: CASKSQGTGELFF. The CDR3 DNA reads as TGTGCCAGCAAAAGTCAGGGTACCGGGGAGCTGTTTTTT.

V usage is TRBV12-5 and J usage is TRBJ2-4; maybe TRBD1 (7 bases). Germline V lookup: CDR1 LGHNT, CDR2 FRNRAP. The CDR3 contains 14 residues. Deletions cut 5 bases from V and 7 bases from J, with 15 bases between. DNA for the CDR3: TGTGCTAGTGGTCCTCGGACAGGAGGGAACATTCAGTACTTC. Its protein is CASGPRTGGNIQYF. The variable domain in full, completed from reference TRBV12-5 and TRBJ2-4, reads DARVTQTPRHKVTEMGQEVTMRCQPILGHNTVFWYRQTMMQGLELLAYFRNRAPLDDSGMPKDRFSAEMPDATLATLKIQPSEPRDSAVYFCASGPRTGGNIQYFGAGTRLSVL.

This clone was detected only once. The chain combines TRBV5-6 with TRBJ1-2, with unresolved D. The CDR3 loop spans 14 amino acids. Trimming took 0 bases from V and 0 from J, leaving 6 bases between them. CDR1 is SGHDT and CDR2 is YYEEEE in the germline V gene. The CDR3 nucleotides read TGTGCCAGCAGCTTGGGTACGACTAACTATGGCTACACCTTC. It codes for CASSLGTTNYGYTF.

This clone came up a few times. V is TRBV7-9 and J is TRBJ2-2; no definite D call. Germline assignment: CDR1 SEHNR and CDR2 FQNEAQ (reference sequence). The CDR3 extends over 14 amino acids. The V end lost 5 bases, the J end lost 4 bases, and 11 bases lay between the germline ends. The CDR3 reads CASSHGPSTGELFF. The CDR3 DNA follows: TGTGCCAGCAGCCATGGTCCGAGCACCGGGGAGCTGTTTTTT.